The source of this TCR beta chain is a study of blood T cell repertoires in COVID-19. Study summary: Cohort 3 donors counted as recovered after two negative PCRs, clearance, or resolved symptoms. Some COVID-19 samples were acute and others convalescent; all came from the United States, Italy and Spain.

Produced via immunoSEQ multiplex PCR; TCRdb's table is partial and in-frame only. The table lists 200,000 to 250,000 clones, around 86% of them singletons, with approximately 7.2% in the top ten. Study members were between about 18 and 95 years old and lived in 25 or so US regions. Donors were grouped by their self-reported clinical history. CDR1 and CDR2 (germline): MNHNS, SASEGT. This CDR3 spans 15 amino acids. The junction had 0 bases not matched to a gene; V was cut back by 2 bases and J by 0 bases. This clone was recorded at least ten times. The sequenced sample was PBMCs or T cells enriched from blood (not recorded which). The receptor's source is a man aged 30-40 years in a cohort exposed to, infected with or recovered from COVID-19 (not recorded which). The genes are TRBV6-1 and TRBJ2-1, with 8 bases identical to TRBD2. The CDR3 nucleotides are TGTGCCAGCAGTGAACTAGCGGGCTCCTACAATGAGCAGTTCTTC. Translating gives CASSELAGSYNEQFF.